These T cell receptor beta chains were read from a single sample in a study of PD-1 blockade in classical Hodgkin lymphoma. Produced via immunoSEQ multiplex PCR; TCRdb's table is partial and in-frame only. The table records fewer than 20,000 clones, over 75% of them present only once. The sample consisted of peripheral blood mononuclear cells (PBMCs). The receptors here all came from a human donor with classical Hodgkin lymphoma. Each CDR3 is given without its conserved first and last residue.

J gene | V gene | CDR3 protein
TRBJ2-7 | TRBV11-2 | ASSPLARKGTYEQY
TRBJ1-4 | TRBV5-4 | ASSLVGTDNEKLF
TRBJ2-2 | TRBV9 | ASSGGLNTGELF
TRBJ2-1 | TRBV10-3 | AIKSRSSYNEQF
TRBJ2-3 | TRBV19 | ASTRVGDTQY
TRBJ2-1 | TRBV9 | ASSVEPGTIPTSGRDEQF
TRBJ2-7 | TRBV5-1 | ASSRNRGAYEQY
TRBJ2-3 | TRBV2 | ASSEVAGVTDTQY
TRBJ1-5 | TRBV10-1 | ASSQQENQPQH
TRBJ2-7 | TRBV5-1 | ASRQQGYEQY
TRBJ1-5 | TRBV6-5 | ASSYAATNQPQH
TRBJ1-1 | TRBV7-8 | ASSLGWDMNTEAF
TRBJ2-3 | TRBV9 | ASSKTSVNTDTQY
TRBJ1-1 | TRBV6-5 | ASSYSDRTKNTEAF
TRBJ2-1 | TRBV7-3 | ASSTGPSSYNEQF
TRBJ1-5 | TRBV7-9 | ASSLDLSNQPQH
TRBJ2-6 | TRBV19 | ATSRGSGANVLT
TRBJ2-3 | TRBV11-2 | ASWGGRAPADTQY
TRBJ2-5 | TRBV28 | ASSSLYSGTGDETQY
TRBJ2-2 | TRBV25-1 | ASSGADSTGELF
TRBJ2-1 | TRBV7-8 | ASSILTVQRGNEQF
TRBJ2-7 | TRBV2 | ASSDSGSYEQY
TRBJ1-3 | TRBV30 | AWSGMAVPLFGNTIY
TRBJ2-3 | TRBV7-8 | ASSLVIPSYTDTQY
TRBJ1-5 | TRBV12-2 | ATLPGGPSNQPQH
TRBJ2-7 | TRBV9 | ASSVGVSPPYEQY
TRBJ2-1 | TRBV6-5 | ASSYRIISYNEQF
TRBJ2-1 | TRBV25-1 | ASSAKRGDNEQF